One sample yielded the 14 T cell receptor beta chains listed below, sequenced in a study of blood T cell repertoires in COVID-19 (dated by TCRdb to the early 2020s). Library creation used the immunoSEQ multiplex PCR assay. TCRdb took this table from immuneACCESS and kept in-frame rearrangements with V and J called. Such tables lack part of the clones; where checked against another copy, unresolved V genes explain under half of the gap, and the rest is unexplained. The sample profile shows over 150,000 clones; approximately 85% of them were found once. The leading ten clones occupy more than 5.5% of the sample. Sequencing used PBMCs or T cells enriched from blood (not recorded which). These receptors were collected from a man aged 35 to 55 who had recovered from COVID-19.

The V and J genes are TRBV3-1 (or the pseudogene TRBV3-2) and TRBJ2-1; TRBD2 might be the D (6 bases). Germline V lookup: CDR1 LGHDT, CDR2 YNNKEL (reference sequence). CDR3 size: 21 residues. Trimming stripped 4 bases from V and 0 bases from J, with 28 bases between. The CDR3 is CASSRYNVGLPSLSSYNEQFF. In DNA form, the CDR3 reads TGTGCCAGCAGCCGCTACAACGTGGGACTCCCTAGCCTTAGCTCCTACAATGAGCAGTTCTTC.

This sequence joins TRBV7-8 and TRBJ1-1; possibly TRBD1 for D (5 bases). The CDR3 consists of 13 residues. V lost 3 bases, J lost 4 bases, and 9 bases lay in between. Looked up from germline, CDR1 is SGHVS and CDR2 is FQNEAQ. Here the CDR3 reads CASSFRQSTEAFF. As DNA, the CDR3 is TGTGCCAGCAGCTTCCGACAGAGCACTGAAGCTTTCTTT.

This sequence joins TRBV11-3 and TRBJ2-3; 7 bases map to TRBD2. The CDR3 loop spans 16 amino acids. CDR1 is SGHNT, CDR2 YENEEA, per germline. V was clipped by 3 bases and J by 6 bases; unmatched bases: 12. CDR3 DNA: TGTGCCAGCAGCTTGTACGGGGGAGGGGCCCGCGATACGCAGTATTTT. Residues: CASSLYGGGARDTQYF.

The chain recombines TRBV6-5 with TRBJ1-2; the D gene is possibly TRBD1 (5 bases). The CDR3 has 14 amino acids. V was clipped by 5 bases and J by 0 bases, with 10 bases between them. Germline assignment: CDR1 MNHEY and CDR2 SVGAGI. The CDR3 nucleotides are TGTGCCAGCAGTCGACAGTCAGCTAACTATGGCTACACCTTC. It encodes CASSRQSANYGYTF.

J is TRBJ1-4 and V is TRBV24-1; 7 bases map to TRBD1. Looked up from germline, CDR1 is KGHDR and CDR2 is SFDVKD. V trimming: 4 bases; J trimming: 8 bases; junction bases outside the gene matches: 12. This CDR3 has 16 residues. CDR3 sequence reads: CATSDPTGTAKEKLFF. CDR3 nucleotides: TGTGCCACCAGTGACCCGACCGGGACAGCCAAAGAAAAACTGTTTTTT.

This clone was observed at least ten times. This chain uses TRBV5-1 with TRBJ1-2, with D tentatively TRBD1 (5 bases). Trimming left V 3 bases short and J 2 bases short, with 11 bases between. This CDR3 is 14 amino acids long. Germline V CDR1 and CDR2: SGHRS, YFSETQ. CDR3 residues: CASSYTQGNYGYTF. The CDR3 DNA reads TGCGCCAGCAGCTACACTCAGGGAAACTATGGCTACACCTTC. Drawing the rest from reference TRBV5-1 and TRBJ1-2, the complete variable domain is KAGVTQTPRYLIKTRGQQVTLSCSPISGHRSVSWYQQTPGQGLQFLFEYFSETQRNKGNFPGRFSGRQFSNSRSEMNVSTLELGDSALYLCASSYTQGNYGYTFGSGTRLTVV.

The rearrangement joins TRBV10-1 to TRBJ1-6; 7 bases fit TRBD1. The CDR3 covers 12 residues. V shed 9 bases, J shed 14 bases, and the junction held 10 bases outside the gene matches. The germline V gene has CDR1 WNHNN and CDR2 SYGVQD (reference sequence). As DNA, the CDR3 is TGCGCCAGGGTGACAGGGAAGTCCACCCTCCACTTT. Translated: CARVTGKSTLHF.

The chain recombines TRBV5-1 with TRBJ2-7; D possibly corresponds to TRBD1 (6 bases). Per the germline V gene, CDR1 is SGHRS and CDR2 is YFSETQ. The CDR3 totals 15 residues. With 4 bases removed from V and 0 bases from J, the gap between germline ends came to 14 bases. For the CDR3, the DNA is TGCGCCAGCAGCCTTCAGGGGAGTCCCTCCTACGAGCAGTACTTC. Residues: CASSLQGSPSYEQYF.

This clone came up many times. This sequence joins TRBV19 and TRBJ1-2; D may be TRBD1 (5 bases). V was pared by 4 bases and J by 7 bases, with 19 bases between. Per germline, CDR1 LNHDA and CDR2 SQIVND (reference sequence). CDR3 length: 15 amino acids. The CDR3 spells CASSTRQFTMGGYTF. The CDR3 DNA sequence: TGTGCCAGTAGTACTCGACAGTTCACGATGGGTGGCTACACCTTC.

The V and J genes are TRBV18 and TRBJ1-5; a possible D gene is TRBD1 (6 bases). Deletions cut 5 bases from V and 4 bases from J, with 15 bases between. This CDR3 has 15 residues. CDR1 and CDR2 (germline): KGHSH, LQKENI. CDR3 sequence (DNA): TGTGCCAGCTCATTGTCTGGACAGCCTAATCAGCCCCAGCATTTT. The encoded protein is CASSLSGQPNQPQHF.

This clone has a handful of counts. At one boundary the junction diverges from the germline segment, which might be a read error. The chain links TRBV19 to TRBJ2-6; D is perhaps TRBD1 (6 bases). Germline-derived CDR1 and CDR2 are LNHDA and SQIVND (reference sequence). The CDR3 is 16 amino acids. The CDR3 here is CASSNRALSGANVLTF. CDR3 bases: TGTGCCAGCAGTAACAGGGCGCTCTCTGGGGCCAACGTCCTGACTTTC.

The rearrangement uses TRBV4-1 and TRBJ2-1, with D uncertain. The CDR3 sequence is 15 residues long. Germline CDR1 and CDR2: MGHRA and YSYEKL. V shed 1 base and J shed 6 bases, with 13 bases lying between them. CDR3 in DNA: TGCGCCAGCAGCCAAGGTCCGGGTATGCTCAATGAGCAGTTCTTC. Its protein product is CASSQGPGMLNEQFF.

This chain uses TRBV11-3 with TRBJ1-6, with 7 bases aligning to TRBD1. Trimming at V came to 4 bases and at J to 5 bases, leaving 2 bases not matched to a gene. The length of the CDR3 is 14 residues. Germline lookup yields CDR1 SGHNT and CDR2 YENEEA. In DNA form, the CDR3 reads TGTGCCAGCAGCTACAGGGGTAATAATTCACCCCTCCACTTT. Its translation is CASSYRGNNSPLHF. The whole variable domain, filled in from reference TRBV11-3 and TRBJ1-6, reads EAGVVQSPRYKIIEKKQPVAFWCNPISGHNTLYWYLQNLGQGPELLIRYENEEAVDDSQLPKDRFSAERLKGVDSTLKIQPAELGDSAVYLCASSYRGNNSPLHFGNGTRLTVT.

This clone has just one count. The rearrangement joins TRBV24-1 to TRBJ2-3; 8 bases match TRBD2. Germline-derived CDR1 and CDR2 are KGHDR and SFDVKD. The CDR3 has 16 amino acids. V lost 5 bases, J lost 0 bases, and 6 bases stayed unmatched. This CDR3 reads CATSGGREGSTDTQYF. The CDR3 nucleotides are TGTGCCACCAGTGGGGGCCGGGAGGGGAGCACAGATACGCAGTATTTT.